A selection of T cell receptor beta chains follows, all from one sample in a study of CD8+ T cells in alopecia areata. Measured with immunoSEQ multiplex PCR; TCRdb has only the in-frame clones, and not every one. The table has roughly 200,000 clones, 50% to 70% seen once. The starting material was CD4+ T cells sorted from blood, obtained at week 0. The receptors were sampled from a human donor with alopecia areata. The conserved cysteine and the conserved F or W are not part of the CDR3 here. A D gene is named only where the DNA matches it firmly.

V gene | D gene | CDR3 length | CDR3 protein
TRBV29-1 | . | 10 | SAGLSGYGYT
TRBV27 | TRBD1 | 12 | ASSIRGQSYEQY
TRBV30 | . | 12 | AWSGTAYYNEQF
TRBV2 | . | 12 | ASSEYGGSSPLH
TRBV25-1 | . | 14 | ASSEPTGGGTYEQY
TRBV27 | . | 11 | ASSLSVRGGYT
TRBV23-1 | TRBD1 | 15 | ASIPESGTGENGELF
TRBV23-1 | . | 10 | ASSRRVQPQH
TRBV9 | TRBD2 | 13 | ASSVDAGGRNEQF
TRBV30 | . | 10 | AWSDRDYGYT
TRBV10-2 | . | 11 | ASSNRAGAEAF
TRBV29-1 | TRBD1 | 12 | SALKGQLNTEAF
TRBV25-1 | . | 14 | ASSEFGGSGANVLT
TRBV29-1 | . | 9 | SVDLNEKLF
TRBV6-1 | . | 11 | ASSAQPPYEQY
TRBV30 | . | 11 | ACKGRVSDTQY
TRBV29-1 | . | 11 | SVAQGHDYEQY
TRBV15 | . | 12 | ATSRGWDPYEQY
TRBV19 | . | 10 | ASSIGRDGYT
TRBV30 | . | 11 | AWSVEANYGYT